These T cell receptor beta chains were read from a single sample in a study of T cells in Graves' hyperthyroidism and ophthalmopathy. Each CDR3 protein gets one entry after TCRdb re-called the multiplex PCR reads with MiXCR. The sample lists approximately 530,000 distinct CDR3 sequences; 16% were seen once. Specimen: blood. Receptors originate from a woman in her late teens or twenties with Graves' hyperthyroidism. CDR3s include the opening cysteine and the closing phenylalanine or tryptophan. A D gene is named only where the DNA matches it firmly. Size is stated for part of the rows, as once, few or many counts, or as a class when the clone is expanded.

>TRBJ1-2|TRBV20-1|-|-
TGCAGTGCTAGAGATCGGGGGGGAACTAACTATGGCTACACCTTC
CSARDRGGTNYGYTF
>TRBJ2-2|TRBV19|few|TRBD1
TGTGCCAGTAGTTCCCGGACAGGGTGGCATGGGGAGCTGTTTTTT
CASSSRTGWHGELFF
>TRBJ1-6|TRBV3-1|many|TRBD1
TGTGCCAGCAGTTTTCAGGGGGACGGTTCACCCCTCCACTTT
CASSFQGDGSPLHF
>TRBJ2-6|TRBV28|-|-
TGTGCCAGCAGTTTGGCGGTACCAGGGGCCAACGTCCTGACTTTC
CASSLAVPGANVLTF
>TRBJ2-7|TRBV10-2|few|TRBD2
TGCGCCAGCAGTGAGACCCTAGCGGGGGGTATAAGTTCCTACGAGCAGTACTTC
CASSETLAGGISSYEQYF
>TRBJ2-2|TRBV5-1|-|TRBD1
TGCGCCAGCAGCTTCGACAGGGGAAACACCGGGGAGCTGTTTTTT
CASSFDRGNTGELFF
>TRBJ2-5|TRBV18|many|-
TGTGCCAGCTCACCACGAGGGAGTGGAGAGACCCAGTACTTC
CASSPRGSGETQYF
>TRBJ2-5|TRBV27|few|-
TGTGCCAGCAGTCCCCGGGGACCCGCGGGGGAGACCCAGTACTTC
CASSPRGPAGETQYF
>TRBJ1-1|TRBV12-5|few|-
TGTGCTAGTGGTTTGATCCTCAATAGGGGGACTGAAGCTTTCTTT
CASGLILNRGTEAFF
>TRBJ2-3|TRBV4-1|few|-
TGCGCCAGCAGCCAAGTAAGCTACCGGGCAGATACGCAGTATTTT
CASSQVSYRADTQYF
>TRBJ1-3|TRBV28|-|-
TGTGCCAGCACTCTTCGCGGGGGCACTGGAAACACCATATATTTT
CASTLRGGTGNTIYF
>TRBJ1-3|TRBV3-1|many|-
TGTGCCAGCAGCCAAGTTTTTAAAGGGAGCTCTGGAAACACCATATATTTT
CASSQVFKGSSGNTIYF
>TRBJ1-2|TRBV7-9|many|-
TGTGCCAGCAGCTTTAAGGATCACTATGGCTACACCTTC
CASSFKDHYGYTF
>TRBJ2-3|TRBV20-1|few|-
TGCAGTGCTGGATTAGCCGATACGCAGTATTTT
CSAGLADTQYF
>TRBJ1-3|TRBV30|many|-
TGTGCCTGGAGTTACCCCACTGGAAACACCATATATTTT
CAWSYPTGNTIYF
>TRBJ2-4|TRBV7-2|-|-
TGTGCCAGCAGCCCGAACCCCAGCGATAAAAACATTCAGTACTTC
CASSPNPSDKNIQYF
>TRBJ2-2|TRBV12-3/TRBV12-4|-|TRBD1
TGTGCCAGCAGGCCCGACAGGGGCGCCGGGGAGCTGTTTTTT
CASRPDRGAGELFF
>TRBJ2-5|TRBV20-1|many|-
TGCAGTGCTAGAGATGTGCTCGGGGAAGAGACCCAGTACTTC
CSARDVLGEETQYF
>TRBJ2-2|TRBV10-3|-|TRBD1
TGTGCCATCAGTCCACGGACAGGGGCGAACACCGGGGAGCTGTTTTTT
CAISPRTGANTGELFF
>TRBJ1-1|TRBV7-2|-|-
TGTGCCAGTAAGGATTTAGAAACTGAAGCTTTCTTT
CASKDLETEAFF
>TRBJ2-2|TRBV6-2/TRBV6-3|few|-
TGTGCCAGCAGTTACCGTCCCTGGCTGGCGGGACGAAACACCGGGGAGCTGTTTTTT
CASSYRPWLAGRNTGELFF
>TRBJ1-6|TRBV12-3/TRBV12-4|once|-
TGTGCCAGCAGTTTATACCATAATTCACCCCTCCACTTT
CASSLYHNSPLHF
>TRBJ2-3|TRBV7-2|many|-
TGTGCCAGCAGCTTACCAAAGGGCAGCACAGATACGCAGTATTTT
CASSLPKGSTDTQYF
>TRBJ2-7|TRBV5-1|many|TRBD1
TGCGCCAGCAGAGGTTTAGGACAGGGGATCTACGAGCAGTACTTC
CASRGLGQGIYEQYF
>TRBJ1-1|TRBV28|many|-
TGTGCCAGCAGTTTACGGGGCTTTAACACTGAAGCTTTCTTT
CASSLRGFNTEAFF
>TRBJ2-5|TRBV6-1|many|-
TGTGCCAGCAGTTCCCCTGTGGAGACCCAGTACTTC
CASSSPVETQYF
>TRBJ1-2|TRBV6-1|-|-
TGTGCCAGCCACCCGGGGCCGCCTATCCATGGCTACACCTTC
CASHPGPPIHGYTF
>TRBJ2-7|TRBV20-1|many|TRBD1
TGCAGTGCTAGAGATTTAGGGGACAGGGGCGAGCAGTACTTC
CSARDLGDRGEQYF
>TRBJ2-7|TRBV11-1|-|TRBD2
TGTGCCAGCGGACGGGGGGGCGTGTATAGCGAGCTGTACTTC
CASGRGGVYSELYF
>TRBJ2-2|TRBV20-1|-|-
TGCAGTGCTAGACGGGGGCGGGTCACCGGGGAGCTGTTTTTT
CSARRGRVTGELFF
>TRBJ2-2|TRBV27|few|-
TGTGCCAGCAGCCCCAGTTGGAGACAGAACACCGGGGAGCTGTTTTTT
CASSPSWRQNTGELFF
>TRBJ2-7|TRBV15|many|TRBD1
TGTGCCACCAGCAGAGATTTGACAGGGGGCATCAACGAGCAGTACTTC
CATSRDLTGGINEQYF
>TRBJ1-5|TRBV18|few|-
TGTGCCAGCTCACCGTCCATGACTTATAGCAATCAGCCCCAGCATTTT
CASSPSMTYSNQPQHF
>TRBJ2-5|TRBV12-3/TRBV12-4|many|TRBD2
TGTGCCAGCATCCAAAGCGGGAGAGGGGAGACCCAGTACTTC
CASIQSGRGETQYF
>TRBJ2-3|TRBV7-9|-|-
TGTGCCAGCAGCCCAAGCGGGCAGAGCGTAAATACGCAGTATTTT
CASSPSGQSVNTQYF
>TRBJ2-2|TRBV5-1|-|-
TGCGCCAGCTACCAGGGCAACACCGGGGAGCTGTTTTTT
CASYQGNTGELFF
>TRBJ1-1|TRBV2|few|-
TGTGCCAGCAGACAAAGGAACACTGAAGCTTTCTTT
CASRQRNTEAFF
>TRBJ2-6|TRBV5-4|few|-
TGTGCCAGCAGCTTGGAAAGGACTGGGGCCAACGTCCTGACTTTC
CASSLERTGANVLTF
>TRBJ1-1|TRBV7-2|many|TRBD1
TGTGCCAGCAGCAATCTCCAGGGGGCCGGTTGGACTGAAGCTTTCTTT
CASSNLQGAGWTEAFF
>TRBJ1-3|TRBV6-5|-|TRBD1
TGTGCCAGCAGTTACTCTCGACAGGGCTACACCATATATTTT
CASSYSRQGYTIYF
>TRBJ1-6|TRBV20-1|many|-
TGCAGTGCTGCCGTGACAGTAGGTTCACCCCTCCACTTT
CSAAVTVGSPLHF
>TRBJ1-1|TRBV12-5|many|-
TGTGCTAGTGGTTTGGCCCCAAAGGACGGAGCGAACCTTGAAGCTTTCTTT
CASGLAPKDGANLEAFF
>TRBJ2-5|TRBV20-1|many|-
TGCAGTGCTAGAGATTGGGGTCGCCAAGAGACCCAGTACTTC
CSARDWGRQETQYF
>TRBJ2-3|TRBV14|many|TRBD2
TGTGCCAGCAGCCCACGAAGCGGGAGAGGGTTCGCAGATACGCAGTATTTT
CASSPRSGRGFADTQYF
>TRBJ1-3|TRBV13|-|-
TGTGCCAGCAGCTCACAGGGTATAGGAAACACCATATATTTT
CASSSQGIGNTIYF
>TRBJ1-1|TRBV2|many|TRBD1
TGTGCCAGCGGTTACAGGGGGAACACTGAAGCTTTCTTT
CASGYRGNTEAFF
>TRBJ1-5|TRBV4-2|-|-
TGTGCCAGCAGCCAAGGGTTGCTTAGTAGCAATCAGCCCCAGCATTTT
CASSQGLLSSNQPQHF
>TRBJ2-1|TRBV10-3|few|-
TGTGCCATCAGTGAGCGGCCTTCCGACTCCTACAATGAGCAGTTCTTC
CAISERPSDSYNEQFF
>TRBJ2-2|TRBV4-1|few|TRBD2
TGCGCCAGCAGCCAAGATCTTTTCGGACTAGCGGGAGCCGGGGAACTGTTTTTT
CASSQDLFGLAGAGELFF
>TRBJ1-5|TRBV10-2|many|TRBD1
TGCGCCAGCAGTGGGGGACAGAACAATCAGCCCCAGCATTTT
CASSGGQNNQPQHF
>TRBJ1-1|TRBV6-2/TRBV6-3|many|-
TGTGCCAGCAGTTACTGGGGAATAAACACTGAAGCTTTCTTT
CASSYWGINTEAFF
>TRBJ2-3|TRBV27|many|-
TGTGCCAGCAGTTCGCCGAGGGGGTTGAGGACAGATACGCAGTATTTT
CASSSPRGLRTDTQYF
>TRBJ2-5|TRBV29-1|-|-
TGCAGCGTTGCCGGGGGGCCGGCCCTCGGCGGGGAGACCCAGTACTTC
CSVAGGPALGGETQYF
>TRBJ2-7|TRBV12-3/TRBV12-4|many|TRBD2
TGTGCCAGCAGTTTCAGCGGGGGAGTCCACGAGCAGTACTTC
CASSFSGGVHEQYF
>TRBJ1-5|TRBV19|-|TRBD1
TGTGCCAGTAGGGACAGGCGGGCCAATCAGCCCCAGCATTTT
CASRDRRANQPQHF
>TRBJ1-1|TRBV6-5|few|-
TGTGCCAGCAGTTACTCTGCGGGGGCGCGGGCTCCGGGCACTGAAGCTTTCTTT
CASSYSAGARAPGTEAFF
>TRBJ2-7|TRBV6-2/TRBV6-3|few|TRBD1
TGTGCCAGTCTGACAGGGCCCTCCTACGAGCAGTACTTC
CASLTGPSYEQYF